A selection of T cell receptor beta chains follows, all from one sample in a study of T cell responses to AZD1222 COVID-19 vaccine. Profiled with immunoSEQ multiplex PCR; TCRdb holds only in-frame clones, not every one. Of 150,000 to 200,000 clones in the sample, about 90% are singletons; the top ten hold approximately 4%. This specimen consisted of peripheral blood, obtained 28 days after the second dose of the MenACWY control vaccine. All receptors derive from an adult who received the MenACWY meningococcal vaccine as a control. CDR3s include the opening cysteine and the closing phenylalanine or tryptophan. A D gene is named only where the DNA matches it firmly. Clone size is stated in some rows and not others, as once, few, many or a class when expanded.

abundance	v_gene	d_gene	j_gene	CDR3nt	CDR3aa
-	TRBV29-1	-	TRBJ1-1	TGCAGCGTTGAAGAAGAAGGGACGGCTAACACTGAAGCTTTCTTT	CSVEEEGTANTEAFF
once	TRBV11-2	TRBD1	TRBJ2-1	TGTGCCAGCAGCCCGGCCTGGGACAGAAACAATGAGCAGTTCTTC	CASSPAWDRNNEQFF
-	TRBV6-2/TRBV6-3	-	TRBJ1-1	TGTGCCAGCAGTGCCTCTCAGGTGGGGAGGGCTTTCTTT	CASSASQVGRAFF
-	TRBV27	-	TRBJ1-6	TGTGCCAGCAGTCCCACGGGGGTCCTACGGATCGGAAGCTCCTATAATTCACCCCTCCACTTT	CASSPTGVLRIGSSYNSPLHF
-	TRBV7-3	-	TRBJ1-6	TGTGCCAGCAGCCTCGGGGGCGTGAATTCACCCCTCCACTTT	CASSLGGVNSPLHF
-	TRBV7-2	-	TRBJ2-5	TGTGCCAGCAGCTTAGTCCGGGGAGAGACCCAGTACTTC	CASSLVRGETQYF
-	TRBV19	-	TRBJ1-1	TGTGCCAGTAGCTCCCGGACATCCCAGAACACTGAAGCTTTCTTT	CASSSRTSQNTEAFF
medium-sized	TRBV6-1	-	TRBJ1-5	TGTGCCAGCAGTCCGACAGTTAATCAGCCCCAGCATTTT	CASSPTVNQPQHF
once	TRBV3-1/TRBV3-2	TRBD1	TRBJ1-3	TGTGCCAGCAGCCAAGTAACAGGGGTACCAAACACCATATATTTT	CASSQVTGVPNTIYF
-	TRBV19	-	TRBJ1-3	TGTGCCAGTAGTATGCGACAGTTCTCTGGAAACACCATATATTTT	CASSMRQFSGNTIYF
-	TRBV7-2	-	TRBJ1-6	TGTGCCAGCAGCTTAGCCCAAGCCAGTAGCTCCTATAATTCACCCCTCCACTTT	CASSLAQASSSYNSPLHF
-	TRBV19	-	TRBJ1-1	TGTGCCAGTAGTATAGGGTGGCAAAAACGGGCTGAAGCTTTCTTT	CASSIGWQKRAEAFF
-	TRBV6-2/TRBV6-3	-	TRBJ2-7	TGTGCCAGCAGTCCCCCCTTTCTGGCCGGCCGGGACCACGAGCAGTACTTC	CASSPPFLAGRDHEQYF
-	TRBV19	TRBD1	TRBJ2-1	TGTGCCAGTAGCAGGGTTCCGGGGACAGGGTACAATGAGCAGTTCTTC	CASSRVPGTGYNEQFF
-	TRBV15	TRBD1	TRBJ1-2	TGTGCCACCGGGCGAGGGGGCATCTATGGCTACACCTTC	CATGRGGIYGYTF
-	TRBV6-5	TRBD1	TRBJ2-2	TGTGCCAGCAGGACAGGGTTTTGGACCGGGGAGCTGTTTTTT	CASRTGFWTGELFF
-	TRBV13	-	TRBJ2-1	TGTGCCAGCAGCTTAGCCGGGACGGGCTACAATGAGCAGTTCTTC	CASSLAGTGYNEQFF
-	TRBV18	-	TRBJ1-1	TGTGCCAGCTCAGCGGTCGAGTACAACACTGAAGCTTTCTTT	CASSAVEYNTEAFF
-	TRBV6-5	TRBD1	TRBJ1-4	TGTGCCAGCAGTAACAGGGGGATGCCTGAAAAACTGTTTTTT	CASSNRGMPEKLFF
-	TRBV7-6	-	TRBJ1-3	TGTGCCAGCAGCCCCCGACCGACCGAGATCTCTGGAAACACCATATATTTT	CASSPRPTEISGNTIYF
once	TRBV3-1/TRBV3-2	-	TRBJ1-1	TGTGCCAGCAGCCAAGATCCCACCGGGCTGACATGGCCAGCTTTCTTT	CASSQDPTGLTWPAFF
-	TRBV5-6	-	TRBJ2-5	TGTGCCAGCAGCTTGGGGCGGGAGACCCAGTACTTC	CASSLGRETQYF
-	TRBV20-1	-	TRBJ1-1	TGCAGTGCTAGTTCAGGGAACACTGAAGCTTTCTTT	CSASSGNTEAFF
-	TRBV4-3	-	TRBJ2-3	TGCGCCAGCAGCCAAGAAGGAACAGATACGCAGTATTTT	CASSQEGTDTQYF
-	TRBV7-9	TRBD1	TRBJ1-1	TGTGCCAGCAGCTTAGTATCGGGCAGGGGGACTGAAGCTTTCTTT	CASSLVSGRGTEAFF
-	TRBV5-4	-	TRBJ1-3	TGTGCCAGCAGCCCCCGGGGGGGGGACACCATATATTTT	CASSPRGGDTIYF
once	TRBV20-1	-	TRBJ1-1	TGCAGTGCTTACGCCGGGGAAGCTTTCTTT	CSAYAGEAFF
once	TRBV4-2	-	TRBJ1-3	TGTGCCAGCAGCCAAGATGGGCAGGCAACTGGAAACACCATATATTTT	CASSQDGQATGNTIYF
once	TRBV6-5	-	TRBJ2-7	TGTGCCAGCAGGTCCCTCTCGAGGGCAAGGGAGCAGTACTTC	CASRSLSRAREQYF
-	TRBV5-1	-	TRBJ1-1	TGCGCCAGCAGCTTGCGAGGGGCTGAAGCTTTCTTT	CASSLRGAEAFF
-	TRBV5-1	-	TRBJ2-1	TGCGCCAGCAGCCAGGCCGGGACACCGGACAATGAGCAGTTCTTC	CASSQAGTPDNEQFF
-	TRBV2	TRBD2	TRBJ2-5	TGTGCCAGCAGTGAACCGGGACTAGCCCCCCGAGGGGAGACCCAGTACTTC	CASSEPGLAPRGETQYF
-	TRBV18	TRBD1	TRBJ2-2	TGTGCCAGCTCACCACCGCCAGGGGGCGAAAACACCGGGGAGCTGTTTTTT	CASSPPPGGENTGELFF
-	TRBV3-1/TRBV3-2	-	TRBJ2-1	TGTGCCAGCAGCCAAGAAGGCGGCAATGAGCAGTTCTTC	CASSQEGGNEQFF
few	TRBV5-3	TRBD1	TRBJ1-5	TGTGCCAGAAGCTTCTCCGGCAGGGGGGGTCGGCAGCCCCAGCATTTT	CARSFSGRGGRQPQHF
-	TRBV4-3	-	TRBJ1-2	TGCGCCAGCAGCCAAGATCTGGCAGGGCGCTATGGCTACACCTTC	CASSQDLAGRYGYTF
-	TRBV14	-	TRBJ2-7	TGTGCCAGCAGCCAAGTACGGACAGCTCTTTACGAGCAGTACTTC	CASSQVRTALYEQYF
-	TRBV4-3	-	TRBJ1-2	TGCGCCAGCAGCCCCTCGAGGAACTATGGCTACACCTTC	CASSPSRNYGYTF
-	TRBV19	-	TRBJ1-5	TGTGCCGCCCGAGGACAATACAATCAGCCCCAGCATTTT	CAARGQYNQPQHF
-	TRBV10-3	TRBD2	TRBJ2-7	TGTGCCATCAGTGGGACTAGCGGGCTCAGCTCCTACGAGCAGTACTTC	CAISGTSGLSSYEQYF